Listed here are 7 T cell receptor beta chains from one sample, sequenced in a study of CD8 T cells in Susac syndrome. RNA was extracted with the RNeasy kit, and a quantity of roughly 0.5 to 1 ug was reverse transcribed using random hexamers. TCRdb re-called the immunoSEQ multiplex PCR reads with MiXCR, one entry per CDR3 protein. This sample carries about 250,000 distinct CDR3 sequences, around 93% of them seen once, and the ten largest clones take around 0.07%. Sequencing input: CD4+ T cells from PBMCs. The receptors here all came from a human donor with multiple sclerosis.

The chain recombines TRBV5-1 with TRBJ2-2, with D possibly being TRBD1 or TRBD2 (5 bases each). The CDR3 loop spans 16 amino acids. Between the trimmed V and J ends, which lost 7 bases and 1 base, there was a span of 17 bases. Germline CDR1 is SGHRS and CDR2 is YFSETQ. DNA of the CDR3: TGCGCCAGCTTGGACACCGGGAACGGGAACACCGGGGAGCTGTTTTTT. Encoded protein: CASLDTGNGNTGELFF.

The CDR3 reads CASSLGGTATYEQYF. The DNA for the CDR3 is TGTGCCAGCAGCTTAGGTGGGACAGCTACCTACGAGCAGTACTTC. The genes are TRBV7-9 and TRBJ2-7; 7 bases line up with TRBD1. The CDR3 spans 15 residues. Losses at the gene ends were 1 base for V and 2 bases for J; bases not matched to a gene: 5. CDR1 and CDR2 from the germline V gene are SEHNR and FQNEAQ (reference sequence). Supplemented by reference TRBV7-9 and TRBJ2-7, the full variable domain reads DTGVSQNPRHKITKRGQNVTFRCDPISEHNRLYWYRQTLGQGPEFLTYFQNEAQLEKSRLLSDRFSAERPKGSFSTLEIQRTEQGDSAMYLCASSLGGTATYEQYFGPGTRLTVT.

The V call is TRBV7-9, the J call TRBJ1-4, with a possible D match to TRBD1 (5 bases). Trimming took 5 bases from V and 5 from J, leaving 15 bases between them. In germline, CDR1 is SEHNR, CDR2 FQNEAQ (reference sequence). The CDR3 runs to 15 residues. CDR3 protein: CASSPDGTVNEKLFF. The DNA of the CDR3 is TGTGCCAGCAGCCCAGACGGGACGGTGAATGAAAAACTGTTTTTT.

The chain uses TRBV20-1 and TRBJ1-1; D is uncertain. The CDR3 length is 11 residues. Trimming stripped 5 bases from V and 8 bases from J, with 12 bases between. Germline assignment: CDR1 DFQATT and CDR2 SNEGSKA (reference sequence). The CDR3 spells CSARAPGEAFF. In DNA, the CDR3 is TGCAGTGCTCGTGCTCCGGGGGAAGCTTTCTTT.

This clonotype was seen just once. The chain carries TRBV25-1 and TRBJ1-4; 7 bases align to TRBD1. Germline-derived CDR1 and CDR2 are MGHDK and SYGVNS. This CDR3 contains 15 residues. The J segment lost 7 bases and the V segment lost 4 bases, leaving 9 bases of the junction unmatched. In DNA form, the CDR3 reads TGTGCCAGCAGTGCGATGACAGGGATCGGTGAAAAACTGTTTTTT. Translation gives CASSAMTGIGEKLFF.

V is TRBV7-6 and J is TRBJ2-1, with D tentatively TRBD1 (7 bases). Trimming stripped 1 base from V and 2 bases from J, with 15 bases between. Germline lookup yields CDR1 SGHVS and CDR2 FNYEAQ. The CDR3 has 17 amino acids. The CDR3 DNA reads as TGTGCCAGCAGCTTAGTGTCAGGGGGGCGCGCCTACAATGAGCAGTTCTTC. Translation gives CASSLVSGGRAYNEQFF.

The V and J genes are TRBV28 and TRBJ2-5, with 10 nucleotides matching TRBD1. V gave up 8 bases and J gave up 5 bases; unmatched junction bases: 8. Germline V lookup: CDR1 MDHEN, CDR2 SYDVKM. CDR3 size: 14 residues. CDR3 in amino acids: CASAWGTGEETQYF. In DNA, the CDR3 is TGTGCCAGCGCCTGGGGGACAGGGGAGGAGACCCAGTACTTC.